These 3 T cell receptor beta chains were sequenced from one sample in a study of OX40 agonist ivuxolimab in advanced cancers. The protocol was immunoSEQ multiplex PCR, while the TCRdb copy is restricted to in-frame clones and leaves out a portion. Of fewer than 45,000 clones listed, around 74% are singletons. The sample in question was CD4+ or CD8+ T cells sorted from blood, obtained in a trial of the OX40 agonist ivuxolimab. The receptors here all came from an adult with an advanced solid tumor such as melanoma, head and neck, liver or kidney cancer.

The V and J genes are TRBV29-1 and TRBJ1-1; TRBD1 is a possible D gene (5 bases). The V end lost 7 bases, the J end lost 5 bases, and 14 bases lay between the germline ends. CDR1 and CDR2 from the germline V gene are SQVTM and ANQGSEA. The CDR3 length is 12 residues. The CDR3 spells CSGRDGGTEAFF. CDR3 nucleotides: TGCAGCGGGAGGGACGGTGGAACTGAAGCTTTCTTT.

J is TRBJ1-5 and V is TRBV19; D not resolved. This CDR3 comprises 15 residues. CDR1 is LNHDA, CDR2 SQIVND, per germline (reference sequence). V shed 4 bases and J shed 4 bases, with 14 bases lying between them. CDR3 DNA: TGTGCCAGTAGTACTCCGCAGTCTTTTAATCAGCCCCAGCATTTT. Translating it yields CASSTPQSFNQPQHF.

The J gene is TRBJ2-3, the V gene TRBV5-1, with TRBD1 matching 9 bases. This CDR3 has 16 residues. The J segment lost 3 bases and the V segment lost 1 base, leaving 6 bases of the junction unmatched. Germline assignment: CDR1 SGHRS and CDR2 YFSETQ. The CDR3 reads CASSLRTGDGTDTQYF. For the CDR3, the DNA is TGCGCCAGCAGCTTGAGGACAGGGGATGGTACAGATACGCAGTATTTT.